The rows below give T cell receptor beta chains drawn from one sample of a study of Ad26.COV2.S vaccination and SARS-CoV-2 variants. Here immunoSEQ multiplex PCR was the method, and the copy in TCRdb shows in-frame clones only, minus some. Counted here are over 90,000 clones, about three quarters occurring once; the ten biggest clones make up approximately 15%. The material sequenced was peripheral blood, taken after recovery from COVID-19. These receptors originate from a human donor who had recovered from COVID-19. CDR3s include the opening cysteine and the closing phenylalanine or tryptophan. D genes are given only for firm matches. Size is stated for part of the rows, as once, few or many counts, or as a class when the clone is expanded.

CDR3 protein: CASSSGTGNGYTF; CDR3 DNA: TGTGCCAGCAGTTCCGGGACAGGGAATGGCTACACCTTC; clone size: -; D gene: TRBD1; V gene: TRBV6-2/TRBV6-3; J gene: TRBJ1-2
CDR3 protein: CAISESTGDDYGYTF; CDR3 DNA: TGTGCCATCAGTGAGTCTACAGGGGACGACTATGGCTACACCTTC; clone size: -; D gene: TRBD1; V gene: TRBV10-3; J gene: TRBJ1-2
CDR3 protein: CASSPRDREAFF; CDR3 DNA: TGTGCCAGCTCACCTCGTGACAGGGAAGCTTTCTTT; clone size: -; D gene: -; V gene: TRBV18; J gene: TRBJ1-1
CDR3 protein: CASSAIAGGNNEQFF; CDR3 DNA: TGTGCCAGCAGCGCGATAGCGGGGGGGAACAATGAGCAGTTCTTC; clone size: -; D gene: TRBD2; V gene: TRBV7-2; J gene: TRBJ2-1
CDR3 protein: CAWNQGATNEKLFF; CDR3 DNA: TGTGCCTGGAACCAGGGGGCCACTAATGAAAAACTGTTTTTT; clone size: -; D gene: TRBD1; V gene: TRBV30; J gene: TRBJ1-4
CDR3 protein: CASSRLGQGGELFF; CDR3 DNA: TGTGCCAGCAGCCGATTAGGACAGGGCGGGGAGCTGTTTTTT; clone size: few; D gene: TRBD1; V gene: TRBV7-3; J gene: TRBJ2-2
CDR3 protein: CASSLASGAYNEQFF; CDR3 DNA: TGTGCCAGCAGCTTAGCGAGCGGGGCCTACAATGAGCAGTTCTTC; clone size: -; D gene: TRBD2; V gene: TRBV11-3; J gene: TRBJ2-1
CDR3 protein: CASSYEGATGELFF; CDR3 DNA: TGTGCCAGCAGCTACGAGGGAGCCACCGGGGAGCTGTTTTTT; clone size: -; D gene: -; V gene: TRBV6-5; J gene: TRBJ2-2
CDR3 protein: CASSQTGGGYQPQHF; CDR3 DNA: TGTGCCAGCAGCCAGACAGGGGGAGGGTATCAGCCCCAGCATTTT; clone size: -; D gene: TRBD1; V gene: TRBV7-2; J gene: TRBJ1-5
CDR3 protein: CASSLAGQGADTQYF; CDR3 DNA: TGCGCCAGCAGCTTGGCCGGACAGGGGGCAGATACGCAGTATTTT; clone size: -; D gene: TRBD1; V gene: TRBV5-1; J gene: TRBJ2-3
CDR3 protein: CASSLTVGDTQYF; CDR3 DNA: TGTGCCAGCAGCTTGACGGTGGGAGATACGCAGTATTTT; clone size: few; D gene: -; V gene: TRBV7-3; J gene: TRBJ2-3
CDR3 protein: CASSQDSPGGTDTQYF; CDR3 DNA: TGTGCCAGCAGCCAAGACTCCCCGGGGGGCACAGATACGCAGTATTTT; clone size: -; D gene: -; V gene: TRBV4-2; J gene: TRBJ2-3
CDR3 protein: CATSDPGPSNQPQHF; CDR3 DNA: TGTGCCACCAGTGATCCGGGACCTAGCAATCAGCCCCAGCATTTT; clone size: -; D gene: -; V gene: TRBV24-1; J gene: TRBJ1-5
CDR3 protein: CASSPPASQSDTQYF; CDR3 DNA: TGCGCCAGCAGCCCCCCCGCGTCTCAGTCAGATACGCAGTATTTT; clone size: -; D gene: -; V gene: TRBV5-1; J gene: TRBJ2-3
CDR3 protein: CASSLGLHKLSSYNSPLHF; CDR3 DNA: TGTGCCAGCAGTTTGGGCCTACACAAACTTAGCTCCTATAATTCACCCCTCCACTTT; clone size: -; D gene: -; V gene: TRBV28; J gene: TRBJ1-6
CDR3 protein: CASGQRNTEAFF; CDR3 DNA: TGTGCCAGCGGACAGAGGAACACTGAAGCTTTCTTT; clone size: -; D gene: -; V gene: TRBV6-5; J gene: TRBJ1-1